The rows below give T cell receptor beta chains drawn from one sample of a study of blood T cell repertoires in COVID-19. Generated by immunoSEQ multiplex PCR, the TCRdb table keeps only in-frame clones and is missing some. Of around 440,000 clones listed, more than 70% were seen once; the top ten hold 10% to 15%. The sequencing input was peripheral blood. The receptors come from a woman in her fifties or sixties with COVID-19, enrolled during active disease. The CDR3 runs from the conserved cysteine through the conserved F or W. A D gene is named only where the DNA matches it firmly. Rows give clone size only sometimes, using once, few, many, or a class for an expanded clone.

j_gene: TRBJ2-7; len: 16; v_gene: TRBV6-1; abundance: .; d_gene: .; CDR3aa: CASSVSLDTPRYEQYF; CDR3nt: TGTGCCAGCAGTGTTAGTCTGGACACTCCGCGCTACGAGCAGTACTTC
j_gene: TRBJ1-1; len: 16; v_gene: TRBV4-2; abundance: .; d_gene: .; CDR3aa: CASSPSAYRGNTEAFF; CDR3nt: TGTGCCAGCAGCCCAAGTGCTTATAGGGGGAACACTGAAGCTTTCTTT
j_gene: TRBJ2-6; len: 17; v_gene: TRBV28; abundance: once; d_gene: .; CDR3aa: CATVATPGIPGANVLTF; CDR3nt: TGTGCCACCGTTGCCACTCCAGGGATCCCTGGGGCCAACGTCCTGACTTTC
j_gene: TRBJ2-2; len: 12; v_gene: TRBV11-2; abundance: .; d_gene: .; CDR3aa: CASSFGSGELFF; CDR3nt: TGTGCCAGCAGCTTCGGTAGCGGGGAGCTGTTTTTT
j_gene: TRBJ2-1; len: 14; v_gene: TRBV24-1; abundance: .; d_gene: .; CDR3aa: CATSDPTSGGEQFF; CDR3nt: TGTGCCACCAGTGACCCTACCTCTGGCGGAGAGCAGTTCTTC
j_gene: TRBJ1-2; len: 13; v_gene: TRBV3-1/TRBV3-2; abundance: .; d_gene: TRBD1; CDR3aa: CASSPSDRDGYTF; CDR3nt: TGTGCCAGCAGCCCATCCGACAGGGATGGCTACACCTTC
j_gene: TRBJ1-1; len: 13; v_gene: TRBV30; abundance: .; d_gene: .; CDR3aa: CAWSVTGLTEAFF; CDR3nt: TGTGCCTGGAGTGTAACAGGGTTGACTGAAGCTTTCTTT
j_gene: TRBJ1-2; len: 13; v_gene: TRBV10-3; abundance: few; d_gene: TRBD1; CDR3aa: CAISRQGADGYTF; CDR3nt: TGTGCCATCAGTCGACAGGGGGCTGATGGCTACACCTTC
j_gene: TRBJ2-3; len: 15; v_gene: TRBV5-1; abundance: .; d_gene: .; CDR3aa: CASRRGGADTDTQYF; CDR3nt: TGCGCCAGCAGAAGGGGGGGGGCGGACACAGATACGCAGTATTTT
j_gene: TRBJ2-7; len: 11; v_gene: TRBV6-5; abundance: once; d_gene: TRBD1; CDR3aa: CATQGAGEQYF; CDR3nt: TGTGCCACCCAGGGGGCCGGAGAGCAGTACTTC
j_gene: TRBJ1-2; len: 14; v_gene: TRBV7-9; abundance: .; d_gene: TRBD1; CDR3aa: CASSHSGTVDGYTF; CDR3nt: TGTGCCAGCAGCCACTCCGGGACAGTGGATGGCTACACCTTC
j_gene: TRBJ2-5; len: 16; v_gene: TRBV7-8; abundance: .; d_gene: .; CDR3aa: CASSSSWYRPRETQYF; CDR3nt: TGTGCCAGCAGCTCGTCCTGGTACAGGCCGAGGGAGACCCAGTACTTC